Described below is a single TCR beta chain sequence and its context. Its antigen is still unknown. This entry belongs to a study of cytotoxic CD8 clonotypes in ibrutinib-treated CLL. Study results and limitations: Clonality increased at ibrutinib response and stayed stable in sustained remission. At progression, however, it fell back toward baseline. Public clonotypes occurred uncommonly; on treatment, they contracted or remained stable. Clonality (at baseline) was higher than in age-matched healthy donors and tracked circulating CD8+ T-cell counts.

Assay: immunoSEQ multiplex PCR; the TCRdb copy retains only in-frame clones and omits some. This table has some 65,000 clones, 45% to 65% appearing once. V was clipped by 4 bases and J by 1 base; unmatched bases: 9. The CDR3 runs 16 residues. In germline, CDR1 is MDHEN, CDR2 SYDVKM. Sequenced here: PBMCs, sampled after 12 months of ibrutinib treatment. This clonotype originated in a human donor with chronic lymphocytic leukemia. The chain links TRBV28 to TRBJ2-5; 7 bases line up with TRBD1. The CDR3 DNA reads TGTGCCAGCAGTTCAGTGGGACAGATGACCCAAGAGACCCAGTACTTC. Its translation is CASSSVGQMTQETQYF.